This TCR beta chain was observed in a study of control samples from healthy donors and cancer patients. Using immunoSEQ multiplex PCR, the repertoire was profiled, and TCRdb retains in-frame clones only, with some absent. The data hold around 7,000 clones, with around 82% observed a single time. The germline gives CDR1 MDHEN, CDR2 SYDVKM. The CDR3 has 15 amino acids. Losses at the gene ends were 10 bases for V and 4 bases for J; bases not matched to a gene: 13. The sequence came from a man aged 70-80 years with lung cancer. The gene calls are TRBV28 and TRBJ2-1; 7 nucleotides align to TRBD1. The specimen sequenced was PBMCs. CDR3 coding DNA: TGTGCCATTTGGGTCCCTAGACAGGGATACAATGAGCAGTTCTTC. Its translation: CAIWVPRQGYNEQFF.